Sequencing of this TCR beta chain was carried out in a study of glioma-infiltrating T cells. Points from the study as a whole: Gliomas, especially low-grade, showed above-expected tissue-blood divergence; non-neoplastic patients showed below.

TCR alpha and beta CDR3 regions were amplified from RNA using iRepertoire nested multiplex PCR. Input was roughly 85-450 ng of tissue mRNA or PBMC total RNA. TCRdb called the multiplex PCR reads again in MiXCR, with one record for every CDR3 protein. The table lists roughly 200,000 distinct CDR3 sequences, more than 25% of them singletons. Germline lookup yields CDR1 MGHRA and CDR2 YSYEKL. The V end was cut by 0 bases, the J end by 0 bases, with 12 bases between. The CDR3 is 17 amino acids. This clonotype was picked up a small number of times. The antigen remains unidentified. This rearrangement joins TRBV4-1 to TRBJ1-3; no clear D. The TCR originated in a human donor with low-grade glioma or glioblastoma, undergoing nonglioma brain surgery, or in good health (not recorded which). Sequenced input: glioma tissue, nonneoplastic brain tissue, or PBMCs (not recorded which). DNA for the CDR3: TGCGCCAGCAGCCAAGATGAGGAGTTTTTCTCTGGAAACACCATATATTTT. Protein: CASSQDEEFFSGNTIYF.